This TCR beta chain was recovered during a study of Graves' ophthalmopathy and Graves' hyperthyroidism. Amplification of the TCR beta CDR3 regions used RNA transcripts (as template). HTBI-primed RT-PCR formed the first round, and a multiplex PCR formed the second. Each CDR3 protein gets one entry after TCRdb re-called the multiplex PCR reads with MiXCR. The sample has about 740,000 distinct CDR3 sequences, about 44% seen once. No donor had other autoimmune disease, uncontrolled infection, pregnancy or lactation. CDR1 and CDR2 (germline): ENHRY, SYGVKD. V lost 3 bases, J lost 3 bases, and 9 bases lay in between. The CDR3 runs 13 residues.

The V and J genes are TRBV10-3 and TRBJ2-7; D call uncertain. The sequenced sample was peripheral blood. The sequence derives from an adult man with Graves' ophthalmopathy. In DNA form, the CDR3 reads TGTGCCATCAGTGATCCCAAGTACTACGAGCAGTACTTC. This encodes CAISDPKYYEQYF.